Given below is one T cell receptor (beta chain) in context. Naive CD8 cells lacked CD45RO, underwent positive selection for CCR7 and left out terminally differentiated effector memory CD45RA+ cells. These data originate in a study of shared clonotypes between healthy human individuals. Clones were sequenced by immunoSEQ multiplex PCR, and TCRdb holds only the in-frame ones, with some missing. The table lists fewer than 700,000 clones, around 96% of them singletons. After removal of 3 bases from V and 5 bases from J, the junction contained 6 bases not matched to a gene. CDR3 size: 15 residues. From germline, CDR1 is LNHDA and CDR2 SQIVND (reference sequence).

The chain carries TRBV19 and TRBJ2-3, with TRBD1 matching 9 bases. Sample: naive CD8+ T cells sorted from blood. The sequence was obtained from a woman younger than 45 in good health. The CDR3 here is CASSIRDRVGDTQYF. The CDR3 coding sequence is TGTGCCAGTAGTATCCGGGACAGGGTGGGAGATACGCAGTATTTT.